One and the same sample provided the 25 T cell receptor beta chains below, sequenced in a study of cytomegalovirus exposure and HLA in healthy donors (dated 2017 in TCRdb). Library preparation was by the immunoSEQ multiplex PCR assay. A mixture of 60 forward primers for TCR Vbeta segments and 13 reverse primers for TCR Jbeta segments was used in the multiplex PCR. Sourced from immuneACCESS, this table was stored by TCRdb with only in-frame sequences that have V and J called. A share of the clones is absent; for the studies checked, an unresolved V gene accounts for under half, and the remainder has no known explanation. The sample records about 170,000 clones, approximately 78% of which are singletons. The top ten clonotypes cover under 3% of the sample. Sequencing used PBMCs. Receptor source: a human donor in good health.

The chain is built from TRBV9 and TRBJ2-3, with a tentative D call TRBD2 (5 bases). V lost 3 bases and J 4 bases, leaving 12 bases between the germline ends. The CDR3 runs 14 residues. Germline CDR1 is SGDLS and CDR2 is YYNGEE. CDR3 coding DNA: TGTGCCAGCAGCGCAACTAGTCCCCCAGATACGCAGTATTTT. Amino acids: CASSATSPPDTQYF.

The CDR3 region is CASSTTSRGSYEQYF. The CDR3 coding sequence is TGTGCCAGTAGTACCACTTCGCGAGGCTCCTACGAGCAGTACTTC. This chain joins TRBV19 and TRBJ2-7; D uncertain. This CDR3 has 15 residues. V lost 4 bases, J lost 0 bases, and 13 bases lay in between. In germline, CDR1 is LNHDA, CDR2 SQIVND (reference sequence).

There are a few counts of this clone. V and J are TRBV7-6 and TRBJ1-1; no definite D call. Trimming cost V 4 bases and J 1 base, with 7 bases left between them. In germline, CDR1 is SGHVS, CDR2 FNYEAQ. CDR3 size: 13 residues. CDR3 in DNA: TGTGCCAGCAGCTCGTTCGGGAACACTGAAGCTTTCTTT. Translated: CASSSFGNTEAFF. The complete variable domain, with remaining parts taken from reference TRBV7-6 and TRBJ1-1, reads GAGVSQSPRYKVTKRGQDVALRCDPISGHVSLYWYRQALGQGPEFLTYFNYEAQQDKSGLPNDRFSAERPEGSISTLTIQRTEQRDSAMYRCASSSFGNTEAFFGQGTRLTVV.

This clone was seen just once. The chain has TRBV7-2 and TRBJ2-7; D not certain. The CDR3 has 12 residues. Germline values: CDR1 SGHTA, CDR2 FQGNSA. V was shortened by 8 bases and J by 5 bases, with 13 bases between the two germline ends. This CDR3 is CASSYDRDEQYF. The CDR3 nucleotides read TGTGCCAGCTCCTACGACCGGGACGAGCAGTACTTC.

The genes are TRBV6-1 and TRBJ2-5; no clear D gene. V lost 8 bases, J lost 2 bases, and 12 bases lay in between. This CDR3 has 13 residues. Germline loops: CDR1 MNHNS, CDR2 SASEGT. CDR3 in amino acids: CASSGIGQETQYF. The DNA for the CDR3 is TGTGCCAGCTCAGGAATAGGTCAAGAGACCCAGTACTTC.

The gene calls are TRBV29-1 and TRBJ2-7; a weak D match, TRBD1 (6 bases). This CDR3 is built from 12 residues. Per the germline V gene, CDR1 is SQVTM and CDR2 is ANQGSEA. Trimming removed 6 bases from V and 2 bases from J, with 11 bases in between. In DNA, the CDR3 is TGCAGCGTCGCAGGACAGACCTACGAGCAGTACTTC. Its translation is CSVAGQTYEQYF.

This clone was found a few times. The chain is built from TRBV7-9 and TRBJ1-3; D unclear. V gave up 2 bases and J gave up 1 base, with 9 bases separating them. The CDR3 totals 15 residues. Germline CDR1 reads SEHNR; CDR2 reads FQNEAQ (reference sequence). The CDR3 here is CASSLNPGSGNTIYF. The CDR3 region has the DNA TGTGCCAGCAGCTTAAATCCGGGATCTGGAAACACCATATATTTT. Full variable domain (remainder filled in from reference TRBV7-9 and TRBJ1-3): DTGVSQNPRHKITKRGQNVTFRCDPISEHNRLYWYRQTLGQGPEFLTYFQNEAQLEKSRLLSDRFSAERPKGSFSTLEIQRTEQGDSAMYLCASSLNPGSGNTIYFGEGSWLTVV.

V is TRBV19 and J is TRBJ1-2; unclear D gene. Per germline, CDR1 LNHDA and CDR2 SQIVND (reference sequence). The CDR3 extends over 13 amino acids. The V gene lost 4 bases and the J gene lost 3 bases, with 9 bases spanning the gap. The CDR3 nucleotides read TGTGCCAGTAGTAATCACGGAGACTATGGCTACACCTTC. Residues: CASSNHGDYGYTF.

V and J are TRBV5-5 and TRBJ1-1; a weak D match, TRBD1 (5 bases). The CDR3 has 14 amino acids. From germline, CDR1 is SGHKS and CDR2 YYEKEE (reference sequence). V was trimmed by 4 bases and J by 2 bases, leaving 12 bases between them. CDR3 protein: CASSRVGGNTEAFF. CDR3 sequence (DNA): TGTGCCAGCAGCCGGGTGGGGGGAAACACTGAAGCTTTCTTT.

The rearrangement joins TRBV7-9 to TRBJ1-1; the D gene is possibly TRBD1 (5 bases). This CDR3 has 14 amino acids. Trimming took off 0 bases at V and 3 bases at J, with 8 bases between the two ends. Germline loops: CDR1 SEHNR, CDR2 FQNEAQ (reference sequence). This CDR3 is CASSLAVRDTEAFF. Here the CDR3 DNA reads TGTGCCAGCAGCTTAGCGGTCAGGGACACTGAAGCTTTCTTT.

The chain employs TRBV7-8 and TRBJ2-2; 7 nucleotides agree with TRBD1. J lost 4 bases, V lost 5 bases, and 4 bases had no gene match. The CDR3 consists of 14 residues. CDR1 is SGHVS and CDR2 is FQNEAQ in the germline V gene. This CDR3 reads CASSGDRVTGELFF. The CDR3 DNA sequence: TGTGCCAGCAGCGGCGACAGGGTCACCGGGGAGCTGTTTTTT.

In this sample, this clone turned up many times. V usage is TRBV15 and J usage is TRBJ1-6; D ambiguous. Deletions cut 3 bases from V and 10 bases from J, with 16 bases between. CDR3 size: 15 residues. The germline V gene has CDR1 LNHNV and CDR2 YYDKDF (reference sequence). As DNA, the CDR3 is TGTGCCACCAGCAGTGATCGTGAGGGCGGATCACCCCTCCACTTT. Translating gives CATSSDREGGSPLHF.

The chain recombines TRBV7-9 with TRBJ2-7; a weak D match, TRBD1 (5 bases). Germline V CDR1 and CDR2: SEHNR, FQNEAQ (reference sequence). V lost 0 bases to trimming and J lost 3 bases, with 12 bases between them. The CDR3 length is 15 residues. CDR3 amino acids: CASSLASQGGYEQYF. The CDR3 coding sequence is TGTGCCAGCAGCTTAGCCTCGCAGGGTGGCTACGAGCAGTACTTC.

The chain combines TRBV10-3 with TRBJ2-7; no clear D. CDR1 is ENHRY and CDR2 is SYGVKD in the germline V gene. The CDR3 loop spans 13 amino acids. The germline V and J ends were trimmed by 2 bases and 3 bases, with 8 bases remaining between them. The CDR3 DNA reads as TGTGCCATCAGTGAGGGTGCCAGCTACGAGCAGTACTTC. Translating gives CAISEGASYEQYF.

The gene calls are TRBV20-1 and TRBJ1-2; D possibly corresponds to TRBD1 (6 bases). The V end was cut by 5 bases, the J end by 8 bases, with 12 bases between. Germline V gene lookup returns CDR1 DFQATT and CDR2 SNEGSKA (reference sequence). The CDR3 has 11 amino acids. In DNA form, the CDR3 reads TGCAGTGCTTCAGGGGAATGGGGCTACACCTTC. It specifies CSASGEWGYTF.

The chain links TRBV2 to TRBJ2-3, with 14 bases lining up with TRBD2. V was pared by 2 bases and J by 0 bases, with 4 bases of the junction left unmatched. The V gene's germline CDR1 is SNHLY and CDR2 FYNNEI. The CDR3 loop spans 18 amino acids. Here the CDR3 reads CASSEPRLAGGSTDTQYF. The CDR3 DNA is TGTGCCAGCAGTGAACCACGACTAGCGGGGGGGAGCACAGATACGCAGTATTTT.

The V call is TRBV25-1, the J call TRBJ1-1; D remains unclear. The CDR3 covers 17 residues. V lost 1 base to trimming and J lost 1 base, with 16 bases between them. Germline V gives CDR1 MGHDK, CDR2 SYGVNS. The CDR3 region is CASSESVQPSPNTEAFF. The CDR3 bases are TGTGCCAGCAGTGAATCAGTCCAACCTTCCCCGAACACTGAAGCTTTCTTT.

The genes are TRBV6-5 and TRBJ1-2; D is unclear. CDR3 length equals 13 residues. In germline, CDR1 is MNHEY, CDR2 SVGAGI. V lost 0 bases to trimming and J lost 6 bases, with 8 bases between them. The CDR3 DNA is TGTGCCAGCAGTTACTCAGGTGACAATGGCTACACCTTC. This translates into CASSYSGDNGYTF.

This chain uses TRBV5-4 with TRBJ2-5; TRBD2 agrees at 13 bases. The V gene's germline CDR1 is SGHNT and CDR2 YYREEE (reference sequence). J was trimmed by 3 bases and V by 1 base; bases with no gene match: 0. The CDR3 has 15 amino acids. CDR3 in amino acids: CASSLTSGGEETQYF. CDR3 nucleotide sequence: TGTGCCAGCAGCTTGACTAGCGGGGGGGAAGAGACCCAGTACTTC.

The CDR3 protein is CASSFGGSYGYTF. CDR3 DNA: TGTGCCAGCAGTTTCGGTGGTAGTTATGGCTACACCTTC. The chain carries TRBV27 and TRBJ1-2; D is unresolved. The length of the CDR3 is 13 residues. Germline V CDR1 and CDR2: MNHEY, SMNVEV (reference sequence). Trimming pared 3 bases from V and 5 bases from J, leaving 10 bases between.

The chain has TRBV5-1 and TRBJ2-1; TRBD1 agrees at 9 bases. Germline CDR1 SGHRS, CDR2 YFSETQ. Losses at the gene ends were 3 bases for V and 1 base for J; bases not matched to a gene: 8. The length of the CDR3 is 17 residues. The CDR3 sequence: CASSSGQGSGSYNEQFF. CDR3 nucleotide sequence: TGCGCCAGCAGCTCCGGACAGGGGTCGGGGTCCTACAATGAGCAGTTCTTC.

The CDR3 coding sequence is TGTGCCAGCAGCCCAAGAGGGAGCAGGGGACAGAACACTGAAGCTTTCTTT. As protein: CASSPRGSRGQNTEAFF. This chain links TRBV13 with TRBJ1-1, with a weak D call TRBD1 (6 bases). In germline, CDR1 is PRHDT, CDR2 FYEKMQ (reference sequence). V was clipped by 5 bases and J by 1 base, with 20 bases between them. This CDR3 has 17 amino acids.

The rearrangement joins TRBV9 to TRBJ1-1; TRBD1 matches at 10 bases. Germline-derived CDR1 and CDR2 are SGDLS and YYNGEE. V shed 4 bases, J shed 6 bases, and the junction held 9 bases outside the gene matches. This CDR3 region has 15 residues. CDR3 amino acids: CASSLGTGVFAEAFF. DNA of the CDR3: TGTGCCAGCAGCCTCGGGACAGGGGTATTCGCTGAAGCTTTCTTT. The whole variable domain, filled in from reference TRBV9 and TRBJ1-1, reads DSGVTQTPKHLITATGQRVTLRCSPRSGDLSVYWYQQSLDQGLQFLIQYYNGEERAKGNILERFSAQQFPDLHSELNLSSLELGDSALYFCASSLGTGVFAEAFFGQGTRLTVV.

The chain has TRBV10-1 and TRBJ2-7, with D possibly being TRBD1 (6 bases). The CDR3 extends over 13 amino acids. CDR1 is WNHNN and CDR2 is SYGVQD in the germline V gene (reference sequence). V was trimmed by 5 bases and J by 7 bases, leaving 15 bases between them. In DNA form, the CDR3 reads TGCGCCAGCAGTAGACAGGCGGCGTGGGAGCAGTACTTC. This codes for CASSRQAAWEQYF.

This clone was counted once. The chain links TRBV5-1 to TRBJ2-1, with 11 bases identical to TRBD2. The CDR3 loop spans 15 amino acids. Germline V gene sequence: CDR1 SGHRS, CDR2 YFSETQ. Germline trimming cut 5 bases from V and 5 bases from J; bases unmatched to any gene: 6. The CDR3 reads CASRAGLAENNEQFF. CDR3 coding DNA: TGCGCCAGCAGAGCGGGACTAGCGGAAAACAATGAGCAGTTCTTC.